The rows below give T cell receptor beta chains drawn from one sample of a study of blood T cell repertoires in COVID-19. Libraries were prepared by immunoSEQ multiplex PCR; TCRdb keeps only in-frame clonotypes and omits some of them. Of 150,000 to 200,000 clones in the sample, more than 75% are singletons; the top ten hold around 6%. Sequencing was done on a sample of PBMCs or T cells enriched from blood (not recorded which). The source is a man aged 40-49 years who had recovered from COVID-19. Each CDR3 is given with its conserved first and last residue. A D gene is named only where the DNA matches it firmly. Clone size is shown for a subset of rows, as once, few, many or a class of expanded clone.

j_gene: TRBJ2-1; abundance: .; v_gene: TRBV19; d_gene: TRBD2; CDR3nt: TGTGCCAGTAGTTCATCCGAGGGGTTCGGCGGGGGACCCTACAATGAGCAGTTCTTC; CDR3aa: CASSSSEGFGGGPYNEQFF
j_gene: TRBJ2-2; abundance: .; v_gene: TRBV3-1/TRBV3-2; d_gene: .; CDR3nt: TGTGCCAGCAGCCAGTATGGGGGCAGCATGGCGGCCGGGGAGCTGTTTTTT; CDR3aa: CASSQYGGSMAAGELFF
j_gene: TRBJ2-3; abundance: .; v_gene: TRBV19; d_gene: .; CDR3nt: TGTGCCAGTAGTATCATGGCCAGGGGTTCAGATACGCAGTATTTT; CDR3aa: CASSIMARGSDTQYF
j_gene: TRBJ2-2; abundance: few; v_gene: TRBV7-9; d_gene: .; CDR3nt: TGTGCCAGCAGCTTGAGGGAGCACGGGGAGCTGTTTTTT; CDR3aa: CASSLREHGELFF
j_gene: TRBJ2-1; abundance: .; v_gene: TRBV7-9; d_gene: .; CDR3nt: TGTGCCAGCAGCCCCACTAGCTCCTCGCTCTACAATGAGCAGTTCTTC; CDR3aa: CASSPTSSSLYNEQFF
j_gene: TRBJ1-2; abundance: .; v_gene: TRBV30; d_gene: .; CDR3nt: TGTGCCTGGGTTGACAGTCGAAACTATGGCTACACCTTC; CDR3aa: CAWVDSRNYGYTF
j_gene: TRBJ2-2; abundance: once; v_gene: TRBV7-9; d_gene: .; CDR3nt: TGTGCCAGCAGCTTAGTTATCGGGGAGCTGTTTTTT; CDR3aa: CASSLVIGELFF
j_gene: TRBJ1-6; abundance: .; v_gene: TRBV30; d_gene: .; CDR3nt: TGTGCCTGGAGTAGCCAGGGGCGTAATTCACCCCTCCACTTT; CDR3aa: CAWSSQGRNSPLHF
j_gene: TRBJ2-1; abundance: .; v_gene: TRBV7-3; d_gene: TRBD1; CDR3nt: TGTGCCAGCAGCTTAACGGGCAGGGGGACCTACAATGAGCAGTTCTTC; CDR3aa: CASSLTGRGTYNEQFF
j_gene: TRBJ1-4; abundance: .; v_gene: TRBV10-3; d_gene: TRBD1; CDR3nt: TGTGCCATCAGTAATGTACAGGGGTCCAATGAAAAACTGTTTTTT; CDR3aa: CAISNVQGSNEKLFF
j_gene: TRBJ2-7; abundance: many; v_gene: TRBV20-1; d_gene: .; CDR3nt: TGCAGTGCTACTAACTACGAGCAGTACTTC; CDR3aa: CSATNYEQYF
j_gene: TRBJ2-3; abundance: .; v_gene: TRBV6-1; d_gene: .; CDR3nt: TGTGCCAGCAGTGAAGCTTTTATCACAGATACGCAGTATTTT; CDR3aa: CASSEAFITDTQYF
j_gene: TRBJ2-2; abundance: .; v_gene: TRBV11-3; d_gene: TRBD2; CDR3nt: TGTGCCAGCAGCTCGGGGGGACCGGTTGCCGGGGAGCTGTTTTTT; CDR3aa: CASSSGGPVAGELFF
j_gene: TRBJ2-5; abundance: .; v_gene: TRBV7-8; d_gene: TRBD2; CDR3nt: TGTGCCAGCAGTCCCGAGCGGGGGGGGAAAGAGACCCAGTACTTC; CDR3aa: CASSPERGGKETQYF
j_gene: TRBJ1-2; abundance: .; v_gene: TRBV7-3; d_gene: .; CDR3nt: TGTGCCAGCAGCGGCGCCATAGGGGATGGCTACACCTTC; CDR3aa: CASSGAIGDGYTF
j_gene: TRBJ1-2; abundance: .; v_gene: TRBV14; d_gene: .; CDR3nt: TGTGCCAGCAGCGTACGGGACATTAACTATGGCTACACCTTC; CDR3aa: CASSVRDINYGYTF
j_gene: TRBJ2-5; abundance: .; v_gene: TRBV25-1; d_gene: TRBD2; CDR3nt: TGTGCCAGCAGTGACAGGACTAGCGGGGGGGCCGGGGAGACCCAGTACTTC; CDR3aa: CASSDRTSGGAGETQYF
j_gene: TRBJ2-7; abundance: .; v_gene: TRBV7-9; d_gene: .; CDR3nt: TGTGCCAGCAGCTTAACGGGCGGGGGCGCTTTCAGCTCCTACGAGCAGTACTTC; CDR3aa: CASSLTGGGAFSSYEQYF
j_gene: TRBJ1-2; abundance: .; v_gene: TRBV19; d_gene: TRBD1; CDR3nt: TGTGCCAGTAGTATGGGACAGTCTGGCTATGGCTACACCTTC; CDR3aa: CASSMGQSGYGYTF
j_gene: TRBJ2-1; abundance: .; v_gene: TRBV7-3; d_gene: TRBD1; CDR3nt: TGTGCCAGCAGCCGAACGGGACAGGGGGCTATACGCTCCTACAATGAGCAGTTCTTC; CDR3aa: CASSRTGQGAIRSYNEQFF
j_gene: TRBJ1-5; abundance: few; v_gene: TRBV7-2; d_gene: .; CDR3nt: TGTGCCAGCAGCTTAGGGGAGGATCAGCCCCAGCATTTT; CDR3aa: CASSLGEDQPQHF
j_gene: TRBJ1-2; abundance: .; v_gene: TRBV13; d_gene: TRBD1; CDR3nt: TGTGCCAGCAGCTTTTCGACAGGGGATACCTATGGCTACACCTTC; CDR3aa: CASSFSTGDTYGYTF
j_gene: TRBJ1-1; abundance: .; v_gene: TRBV10-3; d_gene: .; CDR3nt: TGTGCCATCAGTCGGGACGGGAGAGGGACTGAAGCTTTCTTT; CDR3aa: CAISRDGRGTEAFF
j_gene: TRBJ1-2; abundance: .; v_gene: TRBV27; d_gene: TRBD1; CDR3nt: TGTGCCAGCAGTTCCCTCCCGGGACAGGGTTATGGCTACACCTTC; CDR3aa: CASSSLPGQGYGYTF
j_gene: TRBJ1-1; abundance: .; v_gene: TRBV20-1; d_gene: .; CDR3nt: TGCAGGACCCAGGGGAGTACTGAAGCTTTCTTT; CDR3aa: CRTQGSTEAFF
j_gene: TRBJ2-5; abundance: once; v_gene: TRBV4-2; d_gene: TRBD2; CDR3nt: TGTGCCAGCAGCCAAGGCCCGCGGGGGGAGACCCAGTACTTC; CDR3aa: CASSQGPRGETQYF
j_gene: TRBJ1-3; abundance: .; v_gene: TRBV30; d_gene: .; CDR3nt: TGTGCCTGGAGTGTTTCAGTCTCTGGAAACACCATATATTTT; CDR3aa: CAWSVSVSGNTIYF
j_gene: TRBJ1-1; abundance: .; v_gene: TRBV11-2; d_gene: .; CDR3nt: TGTGCCAGCAGCTTGACAGTTTTGAACACTGAAGCTTTCTTT; CDR3aa: CASSLTVLNTEAFF
j_gene: TRBJ1-2; abundance: .; v_gene: TRBV10-3; d_gene: TRBD1; CDR3nt: TGTGCCATCAGAGACACAGGGGAAGGTGGCTACACCTTC; CDR3aa: CAIRDTGEGGYTF
j_gene: TRBJ1-2; abundance: .; v_gene: TRBV19; d_gene: TRBD1; CDR3nt: TGTGCCAGTAGGGGACAGGGTCCGGCCTGGGCTTATGGCTACACCTTC; CDR3aa: CASRGQGPAWAYGYTF
j_gene: TRBJ1-1; abundance: once; v_gene: TRBV9; d_gene: .; CDR3nt: TGTGCCAGCAGCGTAGGTGGAAGCGGGACTGAAGCTTTCTTT; CDR3aa: CASSVGGSGTEAFF
j_gene: TRBJ2-5; abundance: .; v_gene: TRBV29-1; d_gene: TRBD2; CDR3nt: TGCAGCGGCAGACTAGCGGGGGGGCCGGGGACCCAGTACTTC; CDR3aa: CSGRLAGGPGTQYF
j_gene: TRBJ1-5; abundance: .; v_gene: TRBV5-5; d_gene: TRBD1; CDR3nt: TGTGCCAGCAGCTTGGTCGGGACAGGGATGTCCAACCCGTCGGGTCAGCCCCAGCATTTT; CDR3aa: CASSLVGTGMSNPSGQPQHF
j_gene: TRBJ2-3; abundance: .; v_gene: TRBV20-1; d_gene: TRBD2; CDR3nt: TGCAGTGTTAGTAGCGGGGCTAGCACAGATACGCAGTATTTT; CDR3aa: CSVSSGASTDTQYF
j_gene: TRBJ2-7; abundance: once; v_gene: TRBV3-1/TRBV3-2; d_gene: .; CDR3nt: TGTGCCAGCAGCCTCTTGGGCGACGAGCAGTACTTC; CDR3aa: CASSLLGDEQYF
j_gene: TRBJ2-4; abundance: .; v_gene: TRBV3-1/TRBV3-2; d_gene: .; CDR3nt: TGTGCCAGCAGCCAAGGGACAATCAACATTCAGTACTTC; CDR3aa: CASSQGTINIQYF
j_gene: TRBJ1-1; abundance: .; v_gene: TRBV20-1; d_gene: .; CDR3nt: TGCAGTGCTAGTGTCCAGGGCCGTGTTGAAGCTTTCTTT; CDR3aa: CSASVQGRVEAFF
j_gene: TRBJ2-1; abundance: .; v_gene: TRBV30; d_gene: .; CDR3nt: TGTGCCTGGAGTGGAGAGAATGAGCAGTTCTTC; CDR3aa: CAWSGENEQFF
j_gene: TRBJ1-5; abundance: .; v_gene: TRBV16; d_gene: TRBD1; CDR3nt: TGTGCCAGCAGCCAAGGACAGGGTAATCAGCCCCAGCATTTT; CDR3aa: CASSQGQGNQPQHF
j_gene: TRBJ2-5; abundance: .; v_gene: TRBV11-3; d_gene: .; CDR3nt: TGTGCCAGCAGCTTAAGGGAGGAGACCCAGTACTTC; CDR3aa: CASSLREETQYF
j_gene: TRBJ2-4; abundance: .; v_gene: TRBV30; d_gene: .; CDR3nt: TGTGCGGGGGAATCCGGGGGGCTAAACATTCAGTACTTC; CDR3aa: CAGESGGLNIQYF
j_gene: TRBJ2-4; abundance: .; v_gene: TRBV4-1; d_gene: TRBD2; CDR3nt: TGCGCCAGCAGCGCCTCCGGGACTAGCGGGGGGGCCAAAAACATTCAGTACTTC; CDR3aa: CASSASGTSGGAKNIQYF
j_gene: TRBJ1-2; abundance: few; v_gene: TRBV6-5; d_gene: .; CDR3nt: TGTGCCACCCGACAGTCCTATGGCTACACCTTC; CDR3aa: CATRQSYGYTF
j_gene: TRBJ2-5; abundance: .; v_gene: TRBV7-7; d_gene: .; CDR3nt: TGTGCCAGCAGCCCCAATCCCGGGGAGACCCAGTACTTC; CDR3aa: CASSPNPGETQYF
j_gene: TRBJ1-2; abundance: .; v_gene: TRBV24-1; d_gene: TRBD1; CDR3nt: TGTGCCACCAGTGACGCTGGTTCGAGGGGGCGAAGGTATGGCTACACCTTC; CDR3aa: CATSDAGSRGRRYGYTF
j_gene: TRBJ2-7; abundance: .; v_gene: TRBV30; d_gene: TRBD2; CDR3nt: TGTGCCTGGAAGTCAGCGGGGGGGCCGTCAGAGCAGTACTTC; CDR3aa: CAWKSAGGPSEQYF
j_gene: TRBJ2-1; abundance: .; v_gene: TRBV11-3; d_gene: .; CDR3nt: TGTGCCAGCAGCTTAGAGGCGGGGTACAATGAGCAGTTCTTC; CDR3aa: CASSLEAGYNEQFF
j_gene: TRBJ2-3; abundance: .; v_gene: TRBV5-1; d_gene: TRBD2; CDR3nt: TGCGCCAGCACCTCTAGCGGGGGAGATACGCAGTATTTT; CDR3aa: CASTSSGGDTQYF
j_gene: TRBJ2-7; abundance: .; v_gene: TRBV20-1; d_gene: TRBD2; CDR3nt: TGCAGTGCTAGTCCCATGACTAGCGTTTCCTACGAGCAGTACTTC; CDR3aa: CSASPMTSVSYEQYF
j_gene: TRBJ1-2; abundance: .; v_gene: TRBV9; d_gene: .; CDR3nt: TGTGCCAGCAGGGTGGGAGTTAATGGCTACACCTTC; CDR3aa: CASRVGVNGYTF
j_gene: TRBJ1-6; abundance: .; v_gene: TRBV6-4; d_gene: .; CDR3nt: TGTGCCAGCAGTGACTCGACAGGAAATAATTCACCCCTCCACTTT; CDR3aa: CASSDSTGNNSPLHF
j_gene: TRBJ2-5; abundance: .; v_gene: TRBV2; d_gene: .; CDR3nt: TGTGCCAGCAGTGGACAGGTTCAAGAGACCCAGTACTTC; CDR3aa: CASSGQVQETQYF
j_gene: TRBJ2-3; abundance: .; v_gene: TRBV30; d_gene: TRBD1; CDR3nt: TGTGCCTGGAGCGACAGGGGCCTCGGGACAGATACGCAGTATTTT; CDR3aa: CAWSDRGLGTDTQYF
j_gene: TRBJ2-5; abundance: .; v_gene: TRBV18; d_gene: .; CDR3nt: TGTGCCAGCTCACCGCGGACTTACCAAGAGACCCAGTACTTC; CDR3aa: CASSPRTYQETQYF
j_gene: TRBJ2-3; abundance: .; v_gene: TRBV5-1; d_gene: TRBD1; CDR3nt: TGCGCCAGCAGCTTGATGACAGGGGGGCAAGATACGCAGTATTTT; CDR3aa: CASSLMTGGQDTQYF
j_gene: TRBJ1-4; abundance: .; v_gene: TRBV19; d_gene: .; CDR3nt: TGTGCCAGTAGTACTTCGGGGGACCCTAATGAAAAACTGTTTTTT; CDR3aa: CASSTSGDPNEKLFF
j_gene: TRBJ1-5; abundance: once; v_gene: TRBV10-1; d_gene: .; CDR3nt: TGCGCCAGCAGTGAGTCCGCAGATGAGGATCAGCCCCAGCATTTT; CDR3aa: CASSESADEDQPQHF
j_gene: TRBJ1-5; abundance: few; v_gene: TRBV20-1; d_gene: TRBD1; CDR3nt: TGCAGTGCTAGTAGGGACAGTGGTCAGCCCCAGCATTTT; CDR3aa: CSASRDSGQPQHF